This T cell receptor beta chain originates from a study of blood T cells in healthy people across ages. Study-level background: Per two T cells, about one barcoded beta molecule was captured through template switching.

The CDR3 runs 14 residues. Trimming left V 6 bases short and J 1 base short, with 11 bases between. Germline loops: CDR1 SEHNR, CDR2 FQNEAQ (reference sequence). Study-level points and caveats: When one million T cells were used, diversity estimates were thought to be underestimates.

A second PCR, run for roughly 6 to 11 cycles, used a sample-barcoded 5' primer plus a J-beta primer mix. Using its own MiXCR run on the 5' RACE reads, TCRdb lists one record per CDR3 protein. The sample carries over 1.5 million distinct CDR3 sequences, approximately 50% recorded once. Notes on this clonotype: Its specificity is not known.

In terms of origin and age, donors were healthy Caucasian individuals from Russia aged roughly 6 to 100. Per individual sample, total RNA of at least 6 micrograms was extracted. The sample taken for sequencing was blood. The chain recombines TRBV7-9 with TRBJ2-3, with D perhaps being TRBD1 or TRBD2 (5 bases each). This clonotype originated in a middle-aged woman in good health. The CDR3 protein is CASRTRDGTDTQYF. The CDR3 DNA reads TGTGCCAGCAGGACCCGGGACGGCACAGATACGCAGTATTTT.